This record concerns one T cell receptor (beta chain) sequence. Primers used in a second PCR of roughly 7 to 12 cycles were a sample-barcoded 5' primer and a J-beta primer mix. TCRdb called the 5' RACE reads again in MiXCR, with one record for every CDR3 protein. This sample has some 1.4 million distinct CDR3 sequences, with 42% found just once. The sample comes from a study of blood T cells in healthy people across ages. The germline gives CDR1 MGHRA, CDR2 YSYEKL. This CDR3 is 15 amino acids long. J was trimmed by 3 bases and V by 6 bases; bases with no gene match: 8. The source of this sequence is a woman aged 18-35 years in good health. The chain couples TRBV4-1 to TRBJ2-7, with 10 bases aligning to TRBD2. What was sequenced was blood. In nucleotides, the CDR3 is TGCGCCAGCAGATCGGGACTAGCGTCCGACTACGAGCAGTACTTC. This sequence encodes CASRSGLASDYEQYF.